This T cell receptor (beta chain) originates from a study of T cells in localized non-small cell lung cancer. This clone was seen a handful of times. The germline V gene encodes CDR1 MNHNY and CDR2 SVGAGI (reference sequence). CDR3 length: 15 residues. Deletions cut 2 bases from V and 7 bases from J, with 15 bases between. Assay: immunoSEQ multiplex PCR; the TCRdb copy retains only in-frame clones and omits some. In the table there are about 92,000 clones, roughly 93% of which are singletons. The chain employs TRBV6-6 and TRBJ2-1; TRBD2 is a possible D gene (7 bases). This specimen was PBMCs, taken before any cancer treatment. This clonotype was sampled from a woman aged 40-75 years with stage II squamous cell lung carcinoma. The CDR3 sequence: CASSYDRRGGNEQFF. The CDR3 DNA reads as TGTGCCAGCAGTTACGATAGGAGGGGGGGAAATGAGCAGTTCTTC.